These 3 T cell receptor beta chains share one sample of origin, sequenced in a study of cytomegalovirus exposure and HLA in healthy donors. Libraries were prepared by immunoSEQ multiplex PCR; TCRdb keeps only in-frame clonotypes and omits some of them. The table shows about 90,000 clones, with 84% occurring only once. The source material was PBMCs. All receptors derive from a woman aged 18-29 years in good health and CMV-seropositive.

This clone turned up a few times. Other DNA sequences in this specimen translate into the identical CDR3. The J gene is TRBJ1-2, the V gene TRBV2, with D possibly matching TRBD1 (6 bases). The V and J ends lost 4 bases and 2 bases respectively, with 11 bases between them. The germline CDR1 and CDR2 sequences are SNHLY and FYNNEI. The CDR3 is 14 residues long. CDR3 nucleotide sequence: TGTGCCAGCAGTGGACCGGGGACAAACTATGGCTACACCTTC. The encoded protein is CASSGPGTNYGYTF.

This clone came up once. This chain links TRBV5-8 with TRBJ2-1, with 10 positions matching TRBD1. V dropped 2 bases and J dropped 8; count of bases not matched to a gene: 10. There are 16 residues in the CDR3. Germline CDR1 SGHTS, CDR2 YDEGEE. The CDR3 nucleotides are TGTGCCAGCAGCTTAGGGGACAGGGGCGATGGGGATGAGCAGTTCTTC. The encoded protein is CASSLGDRGDGDEQFF.

The chain is built from TRBV5-1 and TRBJ1-4, with 7 bases matching TRBD1. Per germline, CDR1 SGHRS and CDR2 YFSETQ. V shed 0 bases, J shed 7 bases, and the junction held 3 bases outside the gene matches. The CDR3 sequence is 14 residues long. CDR3 coding DNA: TGCGCCAGCAGCTTGGAGACAGGGCGTGAAAAACTGTTTTTT. Protein product: CASSLETGREKLFF.